Here is one TCR beta chain with its context. Its specificity is not known. The PCR had 60 Vbeta and 13 Jbeta primers. Here immunoSEQ multiplex PCR was the method, and the copy in TCRdb shows in-frame clones only, minus some. The sample lists 140,000 or so clones, approximately 70% occurring once. The record originates from a study of cytomegalovirus exposure and HLA in healthy donors. Background on the study: Roughly 80 million unique TCRs from HLA-typed donors were held in an early data release. Study conclusions and caveats: A later analysis reportedly identified an Asian-associated ancestry cluster as carrying fewer N-insertions than the roughly 700-donor mean. Follow-up analysis later connected one missense variant in DCLRE1C with trimming of TCR beta V- and J-genes.

This TCR was recovered from a woman aged 60-75 years in good health and CMV-seronegative. Material: PBMCs.

The CDR3 coding sequence is TGTGCCAGCAGCTTGAACCGGGACAGGGGCGAGCAGTACTTC. This translates into CASSLNRDRGEQYF. V is TRBV7-3 and J is TRBJ2-7; 10 bases fit TRBD1. This CDR3 region has 14 residues. The germline V gene encodes CDR1 SGHTA and CDR2 FQGTGA. Losses at the gene ends were 3 bases for V and 6 bases for J; bases not matched to a gene: 5.